The 28 T cell receptor beta chains below were found in one sample sequenced in a study of blood T cell repertoires in COVID-19. Repertoires were generated with immunoSEQ multiplex PCR, while TCRdb's copy carries only in-frame clones and drops some. This table has 110,000 to 150,000 clones, 70% to 85% appearing once. The material sequenced was peripheral blood. The receptor source for this set is a man in his sixties with active or convalescent COVID-19.

Points on this clone: One junction end does not reproduce the germline sequence, and a read error may be involved. The V and J genes are TRBV29-1 and TRBJ1-3; 7 bases align to TRBD1. The CDR3 runs to 15 residues. CDR1 and CDR2 from the germline V gene are SQVTM and ANQGSEA. In DNA, the CDR3 is TGCAGCGTCGAAGCGCTCGGGACAGCAGGAAACACCATATATTTT. It yields the protein CSVEALGTAGNTIYF.

This sequence joins TRBV4-1 and TRBJ1-3; 7 positions agree with TRBD1. V trimming: 4 bases; J trimming: 1 base; junction bases outside the gene matches: 10. The CDR3 is 17 amino acids. Per the germline V gene, CDR1 is MGHRA and CDR2 is YSYEKL. The CDR3: CASSLHATGESGNTIYF. The CDR3 region has the DNA TGCGCCAGCAGCCTACACGCAACAGGGGAGTCTGGAAACACCATATATTTT.

This chain joins TRBV2 and TRBJ1-5; 8 bases are a match to TRBD1. Trimming cost V 6 bases and J 4 bases; bases outside gene matches: 5. The length of the CDR3 is 14 residues. Germline V lookup: CDR1 SNHLY, CDR2 FYNNEI. The chain's CDR3 is CASSGTGNNQPQHF. The CDR3 DNA follows: TGTGCCAGCAGCGGGACAGGTAATAATCAGCCCCAGCATTTT.

This chain joins TRBV7-2 and TRBJ1-1, with TRBD1 matching over 8 bases. The V gene end was trimmed by 2 bases and the J gene end by 5 bases; junction bases not matched to a gene: 4. Per germline, CDR1 SGHTA and CDR2 FQGNSA. The CDR3 length is 14 residues. The CDR3 DNA sequence: TGTGCCAGCAGCTTACAGGGGGCCGGGACTGAAGCTTTCTTT. Amino acid sequence: CASSLQGAGTEAFF. Drawing the rest from reference TRBV7-2 and TRBJ1-1, the complete variable domain is GAGVSQSPSNKVTEKGKDVELRCDPISGHTALYWYRQSLGQGLEFLIYFQGNSAPDKSGLPSDRFSAERTGGSVSTLTIQRTQQEDSAVYLCASSLQGAGTEAFFGQGTRLTVV.

The table lists this clone with a count of one. The chain is built from TRBV29-1 and TRBJ1-1; 7 bases fit TRBD1. The CDR3 has 13 amino acids. The ends lost 4 bases at V and 4 bases at J; junction bases unmatched: 6. The germline V gene has CDR1 SQVTM and CDR2 ANQGSEA. The CDR3 protein is CSVVRQGGTEAFF. CDR3 in DNA: TGCAGCGTTGTTCGACAGGGAGGCACTGAAGCTTTCTTT.

The rearrangement joins TRBV19 to TRBJ1-5, with 8 positions matching TRBD1. J gave up 0 bases and V 4 bases, and 11 bases lay outside the gene matches. Germline V CDR1 and CDR2: LNHDA, SQIVND (reference sequence). The CDR3 covers 18 residues. The CDR3 nucleotides are TGTGCCAGTAGTACTACCGGGACAGGAGTTTATAGCAATCAGCCCCAGCATTTT. Translated: CASSTTGTGVYSNQPQHF.

The rearrangement uses TRBV29-1 and TRBJ2-1; weak D call: TRBD2 (6 bases). V lost 4 bases, J lost 4 bases, and 11 bases lay in between. CDR3 length: 13 amino acids. Germline lookup yields CDR1 SQVTM and CDR2 ANQGSEA. CDR3: CSVGRELYNEQFF. CDR3 in DNA: TGCAGCGTTGGTCGGGAGTTGTACAATGAGCAGTTCTTC.

V and J are TRBV6-5 and TRBJ1-5; possibly TRBD1 for D (6 bases). Germline CDR1 and CDR2: MNHEY and SVGAGI. The CDR3 covers 15 residues. V lost 4 bases, J lost 0 bases, and 10 bases lay in between. The CDR3 region has the DNA TGTGCCAGCAGTTTGGACAGTTATAGCAATCAGCCCCAGCATTTT. Its translation is CASSLDSYSNQPQHF.

The chain uses TRBV11-2 and TRBJ1-6; TRBD1 aligns across 7 bases. Germline assignment: CDR1 SGHAT and CDR2 FQNNGV. The V gene end was trimmed by 0 bases and the J gene end by 9 bases; junction bases not matched to a gene: 11. The CDR3 runs 17 residues. The DNA for the CDR3 is TGTGCCAGCAGCTTAGATTTTGTAAGGGGGCAGTCTTCACCCCTCCACTTT. Residues: CASSLDFVRGQSSPLHF.

The chain couples TRBV3-1 (or the pseudogene TRBV3-2) to TRBJ2-1; 7 bases agree with TRBD2. Germline V gene lookup returns CDR1 LGHDT and CDR2 YNNKEL (reference sequence). Unmatched junction bases numbered 9, after V lost 4 bases and J lost 9 bases. The CDR3 consists of 14 residues. CDR3 region: CASSLKRLAGEQFF. CDR3 sequence (DNA): TGTGCCAGCAGCCTCAAAAGACTAGCTGGTGAGCAGTTCTTC.

The gene calls are TRBV18 and TRBJ1-1; 7 bases match TRBD1. J was trimmed by 6 bases and V by 5 bases; bases with no gene match: 3. The length of the CDR3 is 12 residues. CDR1 KGHSH and CDR2 LQKENI come from the germline V gene. CDR3 sequence reads: CASSSTGPEAFF. CDR3 DNA sequence: TGTGCCAGCTCATCGACAGGGCCTGAAGCTTTCTTT. The complete variable domain, with remaining parts taken from reference TRBV18 and TRBJ1-1, reads NAGVMQNPRHLVRRRGQEARLRCSPMKGHSHVYWYRQLPEEGLKFMVYLQKENIIDESGMPKERFSAEFPKEGPSILRIQQVVRGDSAAYFCASSSTGPEAFFGQGTRLTVV.

The chain combines TRBV6-2 or TRBV6-3 with TRBJ2-3; no clear D gene. V gave up 2 bases and J gave up 5 bases, with 14 bases separating them. This CDR3 comprises 15 residues. Germline V gene data show CDR1 as MNHEY and CDR2 as SVGEGT. The CDR3 protein is CASSYVSRLRDTQYF. The CDR3 nucleotides are TGTGCCAGCAGTTACGTGTCTAGGTTAAGAGATACGCAGTATTTT.

The chain links TRBV5-6 to TRBJ1-5; 10 bases map to TRBD1. CDR3 size: 18 residues. Losses at the gene ends were 3 bases for V and 3 bases for J; bases not matched to a gene: 12. Germline V gene lookup returns CDR1 SGHDT and CDR2 YYEEEE. The CDR3 bases are TGTGCCAGCAGCTCCAATCGCGGGACAGGGGCTTCCAATCAGCCCCAGCATTTT. This translates into CASSSNRGTGASNQPQHF. The variable domain in full, completed from reference TRBV5-6 and TRBJ1-5, reads DAGVTQSPTHLIKTRGQQVTLRCSPKSGHDTVSWYQQALGQGPQFIFQYYEEEERQRGNFPDRFSGHQFPNYSSELNVNALLLGDSALYLCASSSNRGTGASNQPQHFGDGTRLSIL.

The V gene is TRBV7-6, the J gene TRBJ2-5; D is uncertain. The germline CDR1 and CDR2 sequences are SGHVS and FNYEAQ. The CDR3 length is 13 residues. Trimming left V 5 bases short and J 5 bases short, with 12 bases between. The CDR3 coding sequence is TGTGCCAGCAGCGAAGACATTGTGGAGACCCAGTACTTC. This sequence encodes CASSEDIVETQYF.

The V and J genes are TRBV30 and TRBJ2-2; 10 bases match TRBD2. With 5 bases clipped from V and 0 bases from J, the junction kept 9 bases outside the gene matches. Looked up from germline, CDR1 is GTSNPN and CDR2 is SVGIG (reference sequence). This CDR3 is 17 amino acids long. The CDR3 loop is CAWEREGPFSNTGELFF. DNA of the CDR3: TGTGCCTGGGAGCGGGAGGGCCCTTTTTCGAACACCGGGGAGCTGTTTTTT. Variable domain in full (rest from reference TRBV30 and TRBJ2-2): SQTIHQWPATLVQPVGSPLSLECTVEGTSNPNLYWYRQAAGRGLQLLFYSVGIGQISSEVPQNLSASRPQDRQFILSSKKLLLSDSGFYLCAWEREGPFSNTGELFFGEGSRLTVL.

This rearrangement joins TRBV19 to TRBJ1-3, with D possibly being TRBD1 (6 bases). The CDR3 sequence is 15 residues long. Germline values: CDR1 LNHDA, CDR2 SQIVND (reference sequence). Trimming removed 2 bases from V and 4 bases from J, with 12 bases in between. CDR3 coding DNA: TGTGCCAGTAGTATAAAGGGGACACCAGGAAACACCATATATTTT. Translated, it gives CASSIKGTPGNTIYF.

This sequence joins TRBV10-3 and TRBJ1-5; D gene uncertain. Looked up from germline, CDR1 is ENHRY and CDR2 is SYGVKD. The V end lost 4 bases, the J end lost 3 bases, and 10 bases lay between the germline ends. This CDR3 spans 14 amino acids. The CDR3 DNA reads TGTGCCATCAGTGTAGGAGGGAACAATCAGCCCCAGCATTTT. Its protein is CAISVGGNNQPQHF.

This chain links TRBV5-5 with TRBJ1-5; D is unclear. V lost 3 bases, J lost 5 bases, and 15 bases lay in between. The CDR3 extends over 15 amino acids. Germline CDR1 and CDR2: SGHKS and YYEKEE (reference sequence). CDR3 region: CASSWFESGDQPQHF. The CDR3 DNA reads TGTGCCAGCAGCTGGTTCGAGTCTGGAGATCAGCCCCAGCATTTT. The full variable domain, completed using reference TRBV5-5 and TRBJ1-5, is DAGVTQSPTHLIKTRGQQVTLRCSPISGHKSVSWYQQVLGQGPQFIFQYYEKEERGRGNFPDRFSARQFPNYSSELNVNALLLGDSALYLCASSWFESGDQPQHFGDGTRLSIL.

The V and J genes are TRBV7-2 and TRBJ1-2, with a weak D call TRBD1 (5 bases). V gave up 3 bases and J gave up 7 bases, with 12 bases separating them. The CDR3 spans 13 residues. From germline, CDR1 is SGHTA and CDR2 FQGNSA. This CDR3 is CASSFGGNLGYTF. Written as DNA, the CDR3 is TGTGCCAGCAGCTTTGGGGGGAATCTTGGCTACACCTTC.

The gene calls are TRBV27 and TRBJ2-1; TRBD2 might be the D (5 bases). The CDR3 runs to 13 residues. Germline V gives CDR1 MNHEY, CDR2 SMNVEV (reference sequence). V was cut by 7 bases and J by 6 bases, with 13 bases left in between. CDR3 DNA sequence: TGTGCCAGCAACCTTCTCGGGGTCAATGAGCAGTTCTTC. This encodes CASNLLGVNEQFF.

The genes are TRBV2 and TRBJ1-5, with D hard to call. This CDR3 contains 12 residues. The germline V gene has CDR1 SNHLY and CDR2 FYNNEI. V was cut by 4 bases and J by 7 bases, with 8 bases left in between. The CDR3 protein is CASSVALQPQHF. The DNA of the CDR3 is TGTGCCAGCAGTGTCGCGCTCCAGCCCCAGCATTTT. The variable domain in full, completed from reference TRBV2 and TRBJ1-5, reads EPEVTQTPSHQVTQMGQEVILRCVPISNHLYFYWYRQILGQKVEFLVSFYNNEISEKSEIFDDQFSVERPDGSNFTLKIRSTKLEDSAMYFCASSVALQPQHFGDGTRLSIL.

The chain joins TRBV4-3 to TRBJ1-2; D is possibly TRBD1 (6 bases). This CDR3 contains 15 residues. The germline V gene has CDR1 LGHNA and CDR2 YSLEER. V lost 3 bases to trimming and J lost 1 base, with 12 bases between them. Here the CDR3 reads CASSQEQGSNYGYTF. The CDR3 nucleotides read TGCGCCAGCAGCCAGGAACAGGGTAGTAACTATGGCTACACCTTC.

The CDR3 protein is CASSPRSSLRDGYTF. In DNA form, the CDR3 reads TGTGCCAGCAGCCCCCGGTCGAGCTTGAGGGATGGCTACACCTTC. The chain joins TRBV14 to TRBJ1-2; D is unresolved. This CDR3 region has 15 residues. Germline CDR1 SGHDN, CDR2 FVKESK. V shed 4 bases and J shed 6 bases, with 18 bases lying between them.

V is TRBV19 and J is TRBJ2-5, with 9 bases aligning to TRBD1. The V segment lost 2 bases and the J segment 5 bases; nucleotides outside the gene matches: 3. Germline V CDR1 and CDR2: LNHDA, SQIVND (reference sequence). The CDR3 sequence is 14 residues long. CDR3 amino acids: CASSITGGAETQYF. In DNA, the CDR3 is TGTGCCAGTAGTATAACAGGGGGCGCGGAGACCCAGTACTTC.

In this sample, this clone turned up once. The chain links TRBV11-2 to TRBJ2-1, with 9 nucleotides matching TRBD2. The V and J ends lost 6 bases and 3 bases, in that order; junction bases with no gene match: 9. CDR3 length: 16 amino acids. Germline V gene data show CDR1 as SGHAT and CDR2 as FQNNGV. The chain's CDR3 is CASRKGSGGRYNEQFF. DNA of the CDR3: TGTGCCAGCAGAAAAGGTAGCGGGGGTCGCTACAATGAGCAGTTCTTC.

V is TRBV5-5 and J is TRBJ1-1; D gene ambiguous. CDR1 is SGHKS and CDR2 is YYEKEE in the germline V gene (reference sequence). Trimming pared 0 bases from V and 1 base from J, leaving 16 bases between. The length of the CDR3 is 17 residues. The CDR3 region is CASSLDMGWRENTEAFF. For the CDR3, the DNA is TGTGCCAGCAGCTTGGATATGGGATGGCGGGAGAACACTGAAGCTTTCTTT.

The gene calls are TRBV3-1 (or the pseudogene TRBV3-2) and TRBJ1-3; D is possibly TRBD1 (5 bases). V gave up 2 bases and J gave up 1 base, with 12 bases separating them. Germline values: CDR1 LGHDT, CDR2 YNNKEL (reference sequence). This CDR3 region has 16 residues. CDR3 in amino acids: CASSQPAGVSGNTIYF. In DNA, the CDR3 is TGTGCCAGCAGCCAACCAGCGGGGGTGTCTGGAAACACCATATATTTT.

The chain has TRBV30 and TRBJ1-2; D is undetermined. Germline V gene data show CDR1 as GTSNPN and CDR2 as SVGIG (reference sequence). V lost 3 bases and J 9 bases, leaving 14 bases between the germline ends. The CDR3 has 12 amino acids. For the CDR3, the DNA is TGTGCCTGGAGCGAACCTATACTCAGCTACACCTTC. This gives the protein CAWSEPILSYTF.